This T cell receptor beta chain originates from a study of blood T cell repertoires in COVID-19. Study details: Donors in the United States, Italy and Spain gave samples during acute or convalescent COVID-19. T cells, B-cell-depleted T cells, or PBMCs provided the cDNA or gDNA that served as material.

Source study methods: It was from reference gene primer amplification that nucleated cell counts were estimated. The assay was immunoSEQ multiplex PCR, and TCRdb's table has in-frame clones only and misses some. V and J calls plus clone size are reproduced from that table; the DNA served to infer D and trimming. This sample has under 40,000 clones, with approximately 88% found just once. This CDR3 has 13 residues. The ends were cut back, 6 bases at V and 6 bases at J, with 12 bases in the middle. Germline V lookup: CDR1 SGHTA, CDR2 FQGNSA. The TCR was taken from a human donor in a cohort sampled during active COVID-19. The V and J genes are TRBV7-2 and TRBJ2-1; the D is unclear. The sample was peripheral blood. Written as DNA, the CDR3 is TGTGCCAGCAGTCTGGGCCCTCCCAATGAGCAGTTCTTC. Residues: CASSLGPPNEQFF.